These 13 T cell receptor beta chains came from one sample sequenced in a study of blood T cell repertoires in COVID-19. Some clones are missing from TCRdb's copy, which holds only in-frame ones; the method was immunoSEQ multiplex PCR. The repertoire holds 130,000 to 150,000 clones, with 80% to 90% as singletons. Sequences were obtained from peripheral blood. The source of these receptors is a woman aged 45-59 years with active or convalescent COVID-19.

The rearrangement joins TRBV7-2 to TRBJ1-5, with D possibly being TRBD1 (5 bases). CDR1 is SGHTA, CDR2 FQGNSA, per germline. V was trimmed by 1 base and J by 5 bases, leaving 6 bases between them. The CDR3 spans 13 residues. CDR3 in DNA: TGTGCCAGCAGCTTAGAAGGGGATCAGCCCCAGCATTTT. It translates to CASSLEGDQPQHF.

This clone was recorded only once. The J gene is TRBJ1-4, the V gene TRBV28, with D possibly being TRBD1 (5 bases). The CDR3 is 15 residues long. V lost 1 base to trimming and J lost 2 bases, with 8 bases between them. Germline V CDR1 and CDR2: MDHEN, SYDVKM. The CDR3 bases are TGTGCCAGCAGTTTATCAGGGTCTACTAATGAAAAACTGTTTTTT. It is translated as CASSLSGSTNEKLFF. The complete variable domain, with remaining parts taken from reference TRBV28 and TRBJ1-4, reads DVKVTQSSRYLVKRTGEKVFLECVQDMDHENMFWYRQDPGLGLRLIYFSYDVKMKEKGDIPEGYSVSREKKERFSLILESASTNQTSMYLCASSLSGSTNEKLFFGSGTQLSVL.

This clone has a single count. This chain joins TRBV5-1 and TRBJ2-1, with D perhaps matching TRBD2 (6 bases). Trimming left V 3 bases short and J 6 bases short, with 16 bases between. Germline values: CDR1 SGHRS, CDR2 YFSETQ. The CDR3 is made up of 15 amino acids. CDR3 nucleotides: TGCGCCAGCAGCTGGGCCGGGACTGGACTCAATGAGCAGTTCTTC. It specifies CASSWAGTGLNEQFF.

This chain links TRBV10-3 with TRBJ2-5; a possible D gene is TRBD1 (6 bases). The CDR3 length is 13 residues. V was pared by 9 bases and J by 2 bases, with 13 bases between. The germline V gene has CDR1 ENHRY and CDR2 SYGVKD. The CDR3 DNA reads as TGTGCCATTCTGCAGCAGGGGCAAGAGACCCAGTACTTC. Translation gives CAILQQGQETQYF.

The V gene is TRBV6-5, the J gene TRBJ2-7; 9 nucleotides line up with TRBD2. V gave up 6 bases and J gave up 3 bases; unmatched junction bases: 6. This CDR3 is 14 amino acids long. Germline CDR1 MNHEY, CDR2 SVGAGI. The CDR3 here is CASSVAGVDYEQYF. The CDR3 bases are TGTGCCAGCAGCGTAGCGGGGGTGGACTACGAGCAGTACTTC.

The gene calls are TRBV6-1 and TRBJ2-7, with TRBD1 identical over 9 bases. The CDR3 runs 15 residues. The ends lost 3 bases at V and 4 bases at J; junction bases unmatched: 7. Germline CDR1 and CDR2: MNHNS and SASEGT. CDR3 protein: CASSERTGVSYEQYF. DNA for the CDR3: TGTGCCAGCAGTGAGAGGACAGGGGTCTCATACGAGCAGTACTTC.

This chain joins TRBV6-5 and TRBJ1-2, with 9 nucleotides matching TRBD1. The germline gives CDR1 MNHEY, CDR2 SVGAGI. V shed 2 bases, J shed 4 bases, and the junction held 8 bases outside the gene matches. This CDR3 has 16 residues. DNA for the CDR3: TGTGCCAGCAGTTACGCCCTAAGGACAGGGGTCTATGGCTACACCTTC. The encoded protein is CASSYALRTGVYGYTF.

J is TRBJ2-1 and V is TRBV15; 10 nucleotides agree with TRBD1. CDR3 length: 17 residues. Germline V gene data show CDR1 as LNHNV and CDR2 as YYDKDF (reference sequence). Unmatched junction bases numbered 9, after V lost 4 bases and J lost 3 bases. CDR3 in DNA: TGTGCCACCAGCAAATCAAGGACAGGGGGTGGCTACAATGAGCAGTTCTTC. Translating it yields CATSKSRTGGGYNEQFF.

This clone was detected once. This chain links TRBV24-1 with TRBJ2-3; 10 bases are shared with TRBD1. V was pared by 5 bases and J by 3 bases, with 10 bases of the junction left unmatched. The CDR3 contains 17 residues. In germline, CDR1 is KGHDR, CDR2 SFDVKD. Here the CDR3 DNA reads TGTGCCACCAGTGGCCTAACTGACAGGGGGCTGACAGATACGCAGTATTTT. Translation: CATSGLTDRGLTDTQYF.

The CDR3 coding sequence is TGTGCCAGTAGTATCCGACAGGGCCGCTATGGCTACACCTTC. Protein product: CASSIRQGRYGYTF. The chain links TRBV19 to TRBJ1-2; 7 nucleotides line up with TRBD1. Germline CDR1 LNHDA, CDR2 SQIVND (reference sequence). The CDR3 has 14 amino acids. The junction had 5 bases not matched to a gene; V was cut back by 3 bases and J by 4 bases.

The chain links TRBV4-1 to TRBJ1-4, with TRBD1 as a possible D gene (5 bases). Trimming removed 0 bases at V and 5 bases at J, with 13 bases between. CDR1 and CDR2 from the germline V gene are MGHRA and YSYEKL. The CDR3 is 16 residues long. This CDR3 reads CASSQEVGRTNEKLFF. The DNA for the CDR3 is TGCGCCAGCAGCCAAGAGGTGGGGCGGACGAATGAAAAACTGTTTTTT.

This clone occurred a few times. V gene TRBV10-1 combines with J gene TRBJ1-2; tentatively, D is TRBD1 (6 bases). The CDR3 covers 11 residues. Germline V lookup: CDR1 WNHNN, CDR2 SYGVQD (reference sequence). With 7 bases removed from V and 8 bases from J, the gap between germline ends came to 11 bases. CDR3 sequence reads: CASTAGDGYTF. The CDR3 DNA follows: TGCGCCAGCACAGCAGGGGACGGCTACACCTTC.

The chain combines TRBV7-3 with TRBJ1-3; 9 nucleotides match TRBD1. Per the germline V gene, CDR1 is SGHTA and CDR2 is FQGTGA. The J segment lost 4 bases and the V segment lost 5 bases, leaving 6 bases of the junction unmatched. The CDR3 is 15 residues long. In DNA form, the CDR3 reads TGTGCCAGCAGCCCCGGACAGGGGAAGGGAAACACCATATATTTT. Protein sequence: CASSPGQGKGNTIYF.